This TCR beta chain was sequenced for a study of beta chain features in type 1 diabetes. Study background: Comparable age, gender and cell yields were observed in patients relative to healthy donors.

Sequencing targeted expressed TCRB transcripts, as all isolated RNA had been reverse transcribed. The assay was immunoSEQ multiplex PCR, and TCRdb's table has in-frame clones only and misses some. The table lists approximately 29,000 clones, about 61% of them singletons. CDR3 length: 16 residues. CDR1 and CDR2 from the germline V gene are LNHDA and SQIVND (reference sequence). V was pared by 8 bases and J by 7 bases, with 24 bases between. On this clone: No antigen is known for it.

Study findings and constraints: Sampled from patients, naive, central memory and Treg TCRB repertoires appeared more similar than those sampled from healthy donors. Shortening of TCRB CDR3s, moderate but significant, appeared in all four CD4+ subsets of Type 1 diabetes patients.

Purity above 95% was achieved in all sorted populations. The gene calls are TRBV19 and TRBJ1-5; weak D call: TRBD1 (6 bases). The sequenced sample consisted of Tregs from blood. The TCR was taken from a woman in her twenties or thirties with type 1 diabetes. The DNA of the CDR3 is TGTGCCAGTGGCTCCGAGGCGACTGGGGGCAGGCAGCCCCAGCATTTT. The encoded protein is CASGSEATGGRQPQHF.